The source of this TCR beta chain is a study of T-cell memory formation after mild COVID-19. Study overall: In these data, TCR clusters were largely donor specific.

Employing constant-segment primers, 5'RACE generated TCR alpha and TCR beta cDNA libraries bearing sample barcodes and UMIs. TCRdb reanalysed the 5' RACE reads using MiXCR and keeps one entry per CDR3 protein. The table records approximately 250,000 distinct CDR3 sequences, 15% of them present only once. V lost 6 bases to trimming and J lost 6 bases; unmatched junction nucleotides: 10. Germline V CDR1 and CDR2: MGHRA, YSYEKL. This CDR3 comprises 15 residues. This clonotype was seen a handful of times. The rearrangement links TRBV4-1 to TRBJ2-2; 7 bases fit TRBD1. Material: PBMCs or a T cell subset sorted from them (not recorded which). This clonotype was obtained from an adult woman who had mild COVID-19 (a few samples of this study predate the infection). Cell type and time point are not known. CDR3 DNA: TGCGCCAGCAGGGTCGATGAGGGGGCCCCCGGGGAGCTGTTTTTT. It codes for CASRVDEGAPGELFF.